A single sample gave rise to the 28 T cell receptor beta chains below, sequenced in a study of T-cell memory formation after mild COVID-19. TCRdb re-analysed the 5' RACE reads in MiXCR, keeping a single row per CDR3 protein. The repertoire holds 500,000 to 550,000 distinct CDR3 sequences, with approximately 20% as singletons. Material for sequencing was PBMCs or a T cell subset sorted from them (not recorded which). The receptors were gathered from an adult woman who had mild COVID-19 (a few samples of this study predate the infection). Cell type and time point are not known.

The V call is TRBV12-3 or TRBV12-4, the J call TRBJ1-2; 10 positions agree with TRBD1. There are 12 residues in the CDR3. V trimming: 8 bases; J trimming: 9 bases; junction bases outside the gene matches: 6. CDR3 protein: CASAGTGVSYTF. The CDR3 DNA follows: TGTGCCAGCGCCGGGACAGGGGTTAGCTACACCTTC.

V gene TRBV20-1 combines with J gene TRBJ2-1; D perhaps matches TRBD2 (7 bases). CDR1 is DFQATT, CDR2 SNEGSKA, per germline (reference sequence). V was clipped by 3 bases and J by 4 bases, with 10 bases between them. The CDR3 length is 13 residues. CDR3 amino acids: CSASGGPYNEQFF. In DNA form, the CDR3 reads TGCAGTGCTAGCGGGGGGCCGTACAATGAGCAGTTCTTC.

The table lists this clonotype with a few counts. The chain recombines TRBV6-1 with TRBJ1-6; D is uncertain. There are 17 residues in the CDR3. The V gene lost 6 bases and the J gene lost 4 bases, with 19 bases spanning the gap. CDR1 and CDR2 from the germline V gene are MNHNS and SASEGT. The CDR3 sequence: CASRELRGIGYNSPLHF. Here the CDR3 DNA reads TGTGCCAGCAGGGAACTTCGTGGAATTGGGTATAATTCACCCCTCCACTTT.

This clonotype was counted between two and nine times. J is TRBJ1-1 and V is TRBV12-3 or TRBV12-4; D is perhaps TRBD1 (5 bases). The CDR3 length is 12 residues. V shed 6 bases and J shed 10 bases, with 15 bases lying between them. The CDR3 nucleotides read TGTGCCAGCAGGTTTGGGACCGCGCGAGCTTTCTTT. The encoded protein is CASRFGTARAFF.

There are a few counts of this clonotype. The chain uses TRBV11-3 and TRBJ2-7; TRBD1 matches 7 bases. The CDR3 covers 15 residues. With V trimmed by 5 bases and J by 3 bases, 10 bases remained unmatched. The germline CDR1 and CDR2 sequences are SGHNT and YENEEA. The CDR3 spells CASSQYLRDSYEQYF. CDR3 in DNA: TGTGCCAGCAGCCAGTATCTACGGGACAGCTACGAGCAGTACTTC. Combining the CDR3 with reference TRBV11-3 and TRBJ2-7 gives the whole variable domain EAGVVQSPRYKIIEKKQPVAFWCNPISGHNTLYWYLQNLGQGPELLIRYENEEAVDDSQLPKDRFSAERLKGVDSTLKIQPAELGDSAVYLCASSQYLRDSYEQYFGPGTRLTVT.

This clonotype has a count of ten or more. The chain joins TRBV5-1 to TRBJ2-3; D gene unclear. CDR3 length: 14 residues. The V and J ends lost 0 bases and 3 bases respectively, with 8 bases between them. Germline CDR1 SGHRS, CDR2 YFSETQ. The DNA for the CDR3 is TGCGCCAGCAGCTTGGCTCCAAGTACAGATACGCAGTATTTT. Translation gives CASSLAPSTDTQYF.

The chain carries TRBV7-9 and TRBJ2-2; TRBD2 matches at 12 bases. The CDR3 totals 17 residues. Per germline, CDR1 SEHNR and CDR2 FQNEAQ (reference sequence). Unmatched junction bases numbered 0, after V lost 1 base and J lost 0 bases. This CDR3 reads CASSLGLAGANTGELFF. The CDR3 nucleotides read TGTGCCAGCAGCTTAGGACTAGCGGGAGCGAACACCGGGGAGCTGTTTTTT.

The V gene is TRBV20-1, the J gene TRBJ2-6; D gene unclear. The germline V gene has CDR1 DFQATT and CDR2 SNEGSKA (reference sequence). The CDR3 length is 15 residues. Trimming removed 0 bases at V and 2 bases at J, with 8 bases between. The DNA of the CDR3 is TGCAGTGCTAGAGATGGAAGAACTGGGGCCAACGTCCTGACTTTC. This codes for CSARDGRTGANVLTF.

This clonotype was detected many times. The chain has TRBV4-1 and TRBJ2-3, with 9 bases identical to TRBD2. The CDR3 runs to 16 residues. The germline gives CDR1 MGHRA, CDR2 YSYEKL. Losses at the gene ends were 4 bases for V and 0 bases for J; bases not matched to a gene: 5. The CDR3 DNA is TGCGCCAGCAGCCTTACACTAGCGGGCAGCACAGATACGCAGTATTTT. This translates into CASSLTLAGSTDTQYF.

This chain joins TRBV14 and TRBJ2-7, with TRBD1 matching over 7 bases. Germline V lookup: CDR1 SGHDN, CDR2 FVKESK. The CDR3 covers 14 residues. V trimming: 5 bases; J trimming: 3 bases; junction bases outside the gene matches: 7. CDR3 residues: CASSEGQMYYEQYF. The CDR3 bases are TGTGCCAGCAGCGAGGGACAGATGTACTACGAGCAGTACTTC. Full variable domain (rest looked up from reference TRBV14 and TRBJ2-7): EAGVTQFPSHSVIEKGQTVTLRCDPISGHDNLYWYRRVMGKEIKFLLHFVKESKQDESGMPNNRFLAERTGGTYSTLKVQPAELEDSGVYFCASSEGQMYYEQYFGPGTRLTVT.

This clonotype was seen a handful of times. The chain is built from TRBV20-1 and TRBJ2-2; D possibly corresponds to TRBD2 (5 bases). The V and J ends lost 4 bases and 5 bases respectively, with 14 bases between them. In germline, CDR1 is DFQATT, CDR2 SNEGSKA (reference sequence). The CDR3 loop spans 14 amino acids. CDR3 bases: TGCAGTGCTACGCAGGCCCCGGGGACCGGGGAGCTGTTTTTT. It yields the protein CSATQAPGTGELFF.

This chain uses TRBV5-1 with TRBJ1-1; D perhaps matches TRBD1 (5 bases). Trimming shortened V by 0 bases and J by 3 bases, and 15 bases separated the two germline ends. The CDR3 sequence is 16 residues long. Germline assignment: CDR1 SGHRS and CDR2 YFSETQ. The CDR3 loop is CASSLASRVGDTEAFF. The CDR3 DNA reads TGCGCCAGCAGCTTGGCCTCTCGAGTGGGGGACACTGAAGCTTTCTTT.

This clonotype was observed many times. CDR3 sequence (DNA): TGTGCCAGCAGTCCAACAGGGGCTCAAGCTTTCTTT. This sequence encodes CASSPTGAQAFF. The chain links TRBV12-3 or TRBV12-4 to TRBJ1-1, with 7 bases that match TRBD1. V was pared by 5 bases and J by 9 bases, with 6 bases of the junction left unmatched. There are 12 residues in the CDR3.

This clonotype was seen a few times. The chain is built from TRBV5-6 and TRBJ2-4, with TRBD1 identical over 11 bases. Germline CDR1 SGHDT, CDR2 YYEEEE. This CDR3 is built from 14 residues. V was clipped by 4 bases and J by 6 bases; unmatched bases: 3. The DNA for the CDR3 is TGTGCCAGCAGCCTAGGACAGGGGGCAAACATTCAGTACTTC. Translated: CASSLGQGANIQYF.

The sample holds a few counts of this clonotype. V is TRBV3-1 and J is TRBJ2-2; no reliable D call. The V gene's germline CDR1 is LGHDT and CDR2 YNNKEL (reference sequence). The CDR3 runs to 13 residues. V was trimmed by 1 base and J by 6 bases, leaving 6 bases between them. Here the CDR3 reads CASSQGLAGELFF. CDR3 DNA sequence: TGTGCCAGCAGCCAAGGATTGGCCGGGGAGCTGTTTTTT.

The chain recombines TRBV5-1 with TRBJ2-7, with 10 bases matching TRBD1. This CDR3 has 14 amino acids. After removal of 2 bases from V and 6 bases from J, the junction contained 5 bases not matched to a gene. The germline gives CDR1 SGHRS, CDR2 YFSETQ. The CDR3, as DNA: TGCGCCAGCAGCTTCGGGACAGGGGAAGGCGAGCAGTACTTC. This sequence encodes CASSFGTGEGEQYF.

The J gene is TRBJ2-7, the V gene TRBV6-5; tentatively, D is TRBD1 (5 bases). Germline V lookup: CDR1 MNHEY, CDR2 SVGAGI. The germline V and J ends were trimmed by 5 bases and 2 bases, with 22 bases remaining between them. There are 17 residues in the CDR3. DNA for the CDR3: TGTGCCAGCAGTCAAATGCGTACCTGGCAGGGTCCCTACGAGCAGTACTTC. The encoded protein is CASSQMRTWQGPYEQYF.

This clonotype has a handful of counts. V usage is TRBV7-9 and J usage is TRBJ2-5, with D possibly matching TRBD1 (6 bases). In germline, CDR1 is SEHNR, CDR2 FQNEAQ (reference sequence). This CDR3 region has 14 residues. Trimming took off 6 bases at V and 5 bases at J, with 16 bases between the two ends. CDR3 coding DNA: TGTGCCAGCAGTTCCACAGGGATATGGGAGACCCAGTACTTC. Translated: CASSSTGIWETQYF.

This clonotype was found many times. The chain combines TRBV20-1 with TRBJ1-2; maybe TRBD1 (6 bases). This CDR3 has 12 amino acids. V was trimmed by 5 bases and J by 3 bases, leaving 10 bases between them. The germline V gene encodes CDR1 DFQATT and CDR2 SNEGSKA (reference sequence). This CDR3 reads CSAHPGDYGYTF. The CDR3 region has the DNA TGCAGTGCTCACCCAGGGGACTATGGCTACACCTTC.

V is TRBV6-2 or TRBV6-3 and J is TRBJ2-7; no firm D call. This CDR3 spans 15 amino acids. The germline gives CDR1 MNHEY, CDR2 SVGEGT. V lost 5 bases and J lost 1, with 15 bases in between. In DNA, the CDR3 is TGTGCCAGCAGTCACCAAATCGACTTATCCTACGAGCAGTACTTC. Amino acids: CASSHQIDLSYEQYF.

This chain's CDR3 is CAWSKGSYNEQFF. The CDR3 nucleotides read TGTGCCTGGAGTAAAGGGTCCTACAATGAGCAGTTCTTC. The rearrangement uses TRBV30 and TRBJ2-1; D is undetermined. The V end was cut by 2 bases, the J end by 1 base, with 6 bases between. Germline V CDR1 and CDR2: GTSNPN, SVGIG (reference sequence). CDR3 length: 13 amino acids.

The rearrangement uses TRBV19 and TRBJ1-1; 7 positions match TRBD1. Germline V lookup: CDR1 LNHDA, CDR2 SQIVND (reference sequence). This CDR3 spans 16 amino acids. The ends lost 1 base at V and 9 bases at J; junction bases unmatched: 14. CDR3 coding DNA: TGTGCCAGTAGTATAGGTCGGGACAGCTCCTCCAGGAAAGCTTTCTTT. This sequence encodes CASSIGRDSSSRKAFF.

The CDR3 DNA reads as TGCAGCGGCCTGTGGGGGGCGGGGAGCAATCAGCCCCAGCATTTT. Amino acids: CSGLWGAGSNQPQHF. The chain carries TRBV20-1 and TRBJ1-5; tentatively, D is TRBD1 (6 bases). The CDR3 length is 15 residues. In germline, CDR1 is DFQATT, CDR2 SNEGSKA (reference sequence).

The chain carries TRBV19 and TRBJ1-4; 9 bases fit TRBD1. This CDR3 has 15 residues. J lost 10 bases, V lost 7 bases, and 13 bases had no gene match. The germline V gene encodes CDR1 LNHDA and CDR2 SQIVND (reference sequence). This CDR3 reads CASTQTGQGTRKLFF. For the CDR3, the DNA is TGTGCCAGTACCCAAACGGGACAGGGAACGCGAAAACTGTTTTTT.

This clonotype has just one count. CDR3 region: CASSVGALYEQYF. CDR3 DNA: TGTGCCAGCAGCGTAGGGGCTCTGTACGAGCAGTACTTC. V is TRBV9 and J is TRBJ2-7; D unresolved. V was pared by 0 bases and J by 4 bases, with 8 bases between. The CDR3 is made up of 13 amino acids. The germline V gene has CDR1 SGDLS and CDR2 YYNGEE.

V usage is TRBV9 and J usage is TRBJ1-2; D gene unclear. The CDR3 has 17 amino acids. Trimming took 0 bases from V and 3 from J, leaving 18 bases between them. Germline V gene data show CDR1 as SGDLS and CDR2 as YYNGEE. CDR3 sequence reads: CASSVATSAGRYYGYTF. The CDR3 bases are TGTGCCAGCAGCGTAGCTACTTCGGCAGGACGATACTATGGCTACACCTTC. Full variable domain (rest looked up from reference TRBV9 and TRBJ1-2): DSGVTQTPKHLITATGQRVTLRCSPRSGDLSVYWYQQSLDQGLQFLIQYYNGEERAKGNILERFSAQQFPDLHSELNLSSLELGDSALYFCASSVATSAGRYYGYTFGSGTRLTVV.

The rearrangement joins TRBV20-1 to TRBJ2-2; D is perhaps TRBD1 (6 bases). This CDR3 has 13 residues. Looked up from germline, CDR1 is DFQATT and CDR2 is SNEGSKA (reference sequence). V lost 1 base and J 6 bases, leaving 9 bases between the germline ends. CDR3 nucleotide sequence: TGCAGTGCTAGAGTACAGGGCCCCGGGGAGCTGTTTTTT. It is translated as CSARVQGPGELFF.

V gene TRBV7-6 combines with J gene TRBJ2-2, with D possibly matching TRBD1 (5 bases). V dropped 5 bases and J dropped 1 base, with 14 bases sitting between them. CDR3 length equals 16 residues. Germline V gene data show CDR1 as SGHVS and CDR2 as FNYEAQ. The CDR3 bases are TGTGCCAGCAGCACCCTTTGGGGCAAGAACACCGGGGAGCTGTTTTTT. Protein product: CASSTLWGKNTGELFF. Complete variable domain (other parts from reference TRBV7-6 and TRBJ2-2): GAGVSQSPRYKVTKRGQDVALRCDPISGHVSLYWYRQALGQGPEFLTYFNYEAQQDKSGLPNDRFSAERPEGSISTLTIQRTEQRDSAMYRCASSTLWGKNTGELFFGEGSRLTVL.